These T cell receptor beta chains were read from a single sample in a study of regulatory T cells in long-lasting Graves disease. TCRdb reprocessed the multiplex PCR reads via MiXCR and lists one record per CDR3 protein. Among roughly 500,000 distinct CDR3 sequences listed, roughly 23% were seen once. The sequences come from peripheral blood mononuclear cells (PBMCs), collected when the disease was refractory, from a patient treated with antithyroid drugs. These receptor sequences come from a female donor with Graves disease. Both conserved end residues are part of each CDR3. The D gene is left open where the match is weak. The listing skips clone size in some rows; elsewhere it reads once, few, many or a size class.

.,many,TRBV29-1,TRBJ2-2,CSVVPSAGSGELFF,TGCAGCGTTGTGCCTAGCGCGGGTTCCGGGGAGCTGTTTTTT
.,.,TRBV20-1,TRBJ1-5,CSANRRTLFNQPQHF,TGCAGTGCTAATAGGAGAACCCTCTTCAATCAGCCCCAGCATTTT
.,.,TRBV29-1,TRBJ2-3,CSVVKGSLTDTQYF,TGCAGCGTTGTAAAGGGAAGCCTCACAGATACGCAGTATTTT
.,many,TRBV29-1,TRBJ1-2,CSVVSSSDGYTF,TGCAGCGTTGTATCCTCCTCGGATGGCTACACCTTC
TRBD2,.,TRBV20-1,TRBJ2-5,CSAATFRVLAGQHVETQYF,TGCAGTGCTGCAACGTTTAGGGTATTAGCGGGCCAGCACGTAGAGACCCAGTACTTC
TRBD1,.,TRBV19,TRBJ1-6,CASSSGQGHSPLHF,TGTGCCAGTAGTAGCGGACAGGGTCATTCACCCCTCCACTTT
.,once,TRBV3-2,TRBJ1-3,CASSQEFAGIGNTIYF,TGTGCCAGCAGCCAAGAATTTGCAGGAATCGGAAACACCATATATTTT
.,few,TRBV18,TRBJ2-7,CASSQPPGYEQYF,TGTGCCAGCTCACAACCCCCGGGCTACGAGCAGTACTTC
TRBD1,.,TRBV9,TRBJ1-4,CASSEGQPLGLTTNEKLFF,TGTGCCAGCAGCGAGGGACAGCCCCTGGGCCTGACAACTAATGAAAAACTGTTTTTT
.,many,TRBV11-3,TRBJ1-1,CASSFGVEAFF,TGTGCCAGCAGCTTCGGCGTGGAAGCTTTCTTT
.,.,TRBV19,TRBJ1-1,CASSIRGHGMNTEAFF,TGTGCCAGTAGTATTCGAGGTCATGGGATGAACACTGAAGCTTTCTTT
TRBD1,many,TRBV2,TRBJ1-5,CASSRGDNQPQHF,TGTGCCAGCAGCAGGGGGGATAATCAGCCCCAGCATTTT
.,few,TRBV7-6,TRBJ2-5,CASSSWKSTGMGETQYF,TGTGCCAGCAGCTCCTGGAAATCGACTGGTATGGGGGAGACCCAGTACTTC
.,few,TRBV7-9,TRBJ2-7,CASSLDGGSYEQYF,TGTGCCAGCAGCTTAGACGGAGGCTCCTACGAGCAGTACTTC
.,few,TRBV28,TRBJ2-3,CASRGDRGPASGGAPQSTQYF,TGTGCCAGCAGAGGCGACAGGGGGCCTGCTAGCGGGGGCGCACCACAGTCTACGCAGTATTTT
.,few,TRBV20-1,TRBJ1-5,CSATLRRGEQPQHF,TGCAGTGCTACCTTGAGGAGGGGGGAACAGCCCCAGCATTTT
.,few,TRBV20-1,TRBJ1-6,CSASWWAGENSPLHF,TGCAGTGCTAGTTGGTGGGCAGGGGAAAATTCACCCCTCCACTTT
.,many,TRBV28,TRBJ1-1,CASSITSLLNTEAFF,TGTGCCAGCAGTATTACGAGTCTGTTGAACACTGAAGCTTTCTTT
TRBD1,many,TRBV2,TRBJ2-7,CASSRDSQEQYF,TGTGCCAGCAGCCGGGACAGTCAAGAGCAGTACTTC
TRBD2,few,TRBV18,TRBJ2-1,CASSPIGGGAPEQFF,TGTGCCAGCTCACCAATCGGCGGGGGGGCCCCGGAGCAGTTCTTC
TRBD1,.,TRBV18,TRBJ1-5,CASSPQGEGQPQHF,TGTGCCAGCTCACCCCAGGGGGAAGGTCAGCCCCAGCATTTT
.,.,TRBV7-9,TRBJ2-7,CASSLDLRGGEQYF,TGTGCCAGCAGCTTAGATTTAAGGGGAGGCGAGCAGTACTTC
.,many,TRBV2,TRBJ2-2,CASTLDKPNTGELFF,TGTGCCAGCACCTTAGACAAGCCGAACACCGGGGAGCTGTTTTTT
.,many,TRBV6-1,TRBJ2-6,CASRDGANVLTF,TGTGCCAGCAGGGATGGGGCCAACGTCCTGACTTTC
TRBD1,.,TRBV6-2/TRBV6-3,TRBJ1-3,CASSLDRDATIYF,TGTGCCAGCAGCCTTGACAGGGATGCCACCATATATTTT
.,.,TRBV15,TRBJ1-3,CATSRGEASGNTIYF,TGTGCCACCAGCAGGGGGGAAGCCTCTGGAAACACCATATATTTT
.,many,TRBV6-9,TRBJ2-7,CASSYEWVQGFEQYF,TGTGCCAGCAGTTACGAATGGGTTCAGGGATTCGAGCAGTACTTC
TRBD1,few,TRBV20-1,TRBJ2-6,CSARQGVTGANVLTF,TGCAGTGCGAGACAGGGGGTGACCGGGGCCAACGTCCTGACTTTC
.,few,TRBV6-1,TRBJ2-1,CASTRGSDEQFF,TGTGCCAGCACTAGAGGGTCGGATGAGCAGTTCTTC
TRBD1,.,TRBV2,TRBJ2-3,CASRDGTVTDTQYF,TGTGCCAGCAGGGACGGGACAGTCACAGATACGCAGTATTTT